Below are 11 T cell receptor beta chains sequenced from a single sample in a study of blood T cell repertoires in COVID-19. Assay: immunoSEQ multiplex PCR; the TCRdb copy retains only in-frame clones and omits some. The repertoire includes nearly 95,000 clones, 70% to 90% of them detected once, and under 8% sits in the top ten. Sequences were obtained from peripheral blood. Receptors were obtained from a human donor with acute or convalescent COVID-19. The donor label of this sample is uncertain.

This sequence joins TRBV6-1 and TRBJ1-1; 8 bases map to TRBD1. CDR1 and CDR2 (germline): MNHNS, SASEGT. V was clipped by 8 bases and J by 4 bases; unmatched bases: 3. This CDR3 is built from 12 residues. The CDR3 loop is CASCRGLTEAFF. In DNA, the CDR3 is TGTGCCAGCTGCAGGGGGCTCACTGAAGCTTTCTTT.

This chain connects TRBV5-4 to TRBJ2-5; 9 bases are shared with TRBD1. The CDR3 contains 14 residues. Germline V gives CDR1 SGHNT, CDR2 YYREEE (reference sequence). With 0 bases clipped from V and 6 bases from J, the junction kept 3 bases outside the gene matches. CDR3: CASSLAGTGKTQYF. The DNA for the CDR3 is TGTGCCAGCAGCTTGGCGGGGACAGGGAAGACCCAGTACTTC.

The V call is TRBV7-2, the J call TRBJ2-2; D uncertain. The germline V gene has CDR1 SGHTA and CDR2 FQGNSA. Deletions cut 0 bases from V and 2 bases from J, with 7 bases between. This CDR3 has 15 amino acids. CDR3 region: CASSLARPNTGELFF. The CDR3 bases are TGTGCCAGCAGCTTAGCGCGGCCCAACACCGGGGAGCTGTTTTTT.

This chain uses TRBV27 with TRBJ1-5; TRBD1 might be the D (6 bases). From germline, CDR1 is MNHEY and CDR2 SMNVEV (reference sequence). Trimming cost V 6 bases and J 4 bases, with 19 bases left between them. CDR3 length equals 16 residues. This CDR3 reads CASSLGGGISNQPQHF. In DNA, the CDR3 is TGTGCCAGCAGCCTGGGTGGGGGCATTAGTAATCAGCCCCAGCATTTT.

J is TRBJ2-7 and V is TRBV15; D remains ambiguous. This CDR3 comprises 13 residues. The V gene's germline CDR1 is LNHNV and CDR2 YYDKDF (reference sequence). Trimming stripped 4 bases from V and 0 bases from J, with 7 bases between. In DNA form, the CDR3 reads TGTGCCACCAGCAACCGGAGCTCCTACGAGCAGTACTTC. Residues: CATSNRSSYEQYF.

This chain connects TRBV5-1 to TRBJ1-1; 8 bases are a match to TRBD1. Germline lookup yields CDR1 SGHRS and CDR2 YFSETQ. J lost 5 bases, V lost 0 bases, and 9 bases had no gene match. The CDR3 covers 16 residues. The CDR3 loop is CASSLAPRDRLTEAFF. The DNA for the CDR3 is TGCGCCAGCAGCTTGGCCCCTCGGGACAGGCTTACTGAAGCTTTCTTT.

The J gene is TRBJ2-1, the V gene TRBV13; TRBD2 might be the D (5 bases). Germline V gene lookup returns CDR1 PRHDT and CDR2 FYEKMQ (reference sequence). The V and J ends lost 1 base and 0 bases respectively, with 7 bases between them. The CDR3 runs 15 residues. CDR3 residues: CASSLEGSSYNEQFF. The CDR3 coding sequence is TGTGCCAGCAGCTTAGAAGGGAGCTCCTACAATGAGCAGTTCTTC.

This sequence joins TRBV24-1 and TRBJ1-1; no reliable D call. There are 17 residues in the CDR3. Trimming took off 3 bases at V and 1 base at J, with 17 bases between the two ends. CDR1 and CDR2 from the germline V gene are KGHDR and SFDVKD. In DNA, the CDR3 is TGTGCCACCAGTGATCTCGTGGGTGGGCGCCGGAACACTGAAGCTTTCTTT. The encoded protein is CATSDLVGGRRNTEAFF.

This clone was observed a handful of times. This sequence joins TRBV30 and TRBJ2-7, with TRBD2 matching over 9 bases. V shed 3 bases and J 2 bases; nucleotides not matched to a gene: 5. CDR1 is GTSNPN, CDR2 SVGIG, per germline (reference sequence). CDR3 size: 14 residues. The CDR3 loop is CAWRSPSGTYEQYF. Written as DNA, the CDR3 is TGTGCCTGGAGGTCGCCTAGCGGGACCTACGAGCAGTACTTC.

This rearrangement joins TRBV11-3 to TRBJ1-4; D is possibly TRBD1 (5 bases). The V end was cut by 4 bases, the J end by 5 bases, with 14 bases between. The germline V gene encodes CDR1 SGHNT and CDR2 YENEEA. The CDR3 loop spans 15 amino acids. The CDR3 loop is CASSSTGRGNEKLFF. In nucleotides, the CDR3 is TGTGCCAGCAGCTCCACGGGACGGGGGAATGAAAAACTGTTTTTT. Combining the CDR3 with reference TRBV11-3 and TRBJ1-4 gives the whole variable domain EAGVVQSPRYKIIEKKQPVAFWCNPISGHNTLYWYLQNLGQGPELLIRYENEEAVDDSQLPKDRFSAERLKGVDSTLKIQPAELGDSAVYLCASSSTGRGNEKLFFGSGTQLSVL.

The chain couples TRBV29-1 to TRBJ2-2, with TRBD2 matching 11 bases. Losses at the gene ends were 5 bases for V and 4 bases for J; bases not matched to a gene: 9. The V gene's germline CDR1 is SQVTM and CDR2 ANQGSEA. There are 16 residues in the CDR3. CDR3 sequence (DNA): TGCAGCGTTAGGGGGACTAGCGGTACGGGCACCGGGGAGCTGTTTTTT. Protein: CSVRGTSGTGTGELFF.